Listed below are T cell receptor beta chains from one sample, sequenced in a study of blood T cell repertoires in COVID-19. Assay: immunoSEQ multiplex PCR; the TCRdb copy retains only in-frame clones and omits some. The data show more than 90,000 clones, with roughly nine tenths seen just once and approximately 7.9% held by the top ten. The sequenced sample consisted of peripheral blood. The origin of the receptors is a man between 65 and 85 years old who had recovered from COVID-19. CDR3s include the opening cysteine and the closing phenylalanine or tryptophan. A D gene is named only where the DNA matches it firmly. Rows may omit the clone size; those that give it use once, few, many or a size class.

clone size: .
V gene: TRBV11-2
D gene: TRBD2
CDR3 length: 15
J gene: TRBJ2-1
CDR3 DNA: TGTGCCAGCAGCCGGGGACTAGCGGGCACCAATGAGCAGTTCTTC
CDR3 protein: CASSRGLAGTNEQFF

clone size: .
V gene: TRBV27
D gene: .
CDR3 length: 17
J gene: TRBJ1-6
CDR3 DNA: TGTGCCACCCACCCTCTACCGGGAACACTTGGAGATTCACCCCTCCACTTT
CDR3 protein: CATHPLPGTLGDSPLHF

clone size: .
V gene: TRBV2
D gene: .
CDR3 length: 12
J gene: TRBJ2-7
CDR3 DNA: TGTGCCAGCAACTCCGGGTTTGGGGAGCAGTACTTC
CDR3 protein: CASNSGFGEQYF

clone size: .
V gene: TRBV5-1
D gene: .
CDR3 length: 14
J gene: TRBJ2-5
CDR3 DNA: TGCGCCAGCAGCTTGGAGGCAGGGCTGGAGACCCAGTACTTC
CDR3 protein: CASSLEAGLETQYF

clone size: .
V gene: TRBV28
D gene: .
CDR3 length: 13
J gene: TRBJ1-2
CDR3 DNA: TGTGCCAGCAGAAGAGGACAGCCCTATGGCTACACCTTC
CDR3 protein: CASRRGQPYGYTF

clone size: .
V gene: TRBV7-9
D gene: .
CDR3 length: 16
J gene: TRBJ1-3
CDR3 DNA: TGTGCCAGCAGCTGGGCAGGGGACATCTCTGGAAACACCATATATTTT
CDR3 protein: CASSWAGDISGNTIYF

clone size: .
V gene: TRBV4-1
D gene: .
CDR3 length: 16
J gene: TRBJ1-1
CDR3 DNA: TGCGCCAGCAGCCAAGATAACGTCAGGGCGGGAACTGAAGCTTTCTTT
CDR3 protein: CASSQDNVRAGTEAFF

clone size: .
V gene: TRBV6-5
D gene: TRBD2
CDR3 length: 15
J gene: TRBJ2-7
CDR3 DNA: TGTGCCAGCAGTCTTGCCGGGACTAGCGGCTACGAGCAGTACTTC
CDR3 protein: CASSLAGTSGYEQYF

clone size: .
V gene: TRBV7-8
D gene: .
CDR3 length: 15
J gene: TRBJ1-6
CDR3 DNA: TGTGCCAGCAGCTTAGTGAGAGGCTACAATTCACCCCTCCACTTT
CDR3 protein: CASSLVRGYNSPLHF

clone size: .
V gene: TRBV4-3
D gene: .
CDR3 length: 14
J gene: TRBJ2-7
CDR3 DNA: TGCGCCAGCAGCCAGGGGAGTGGTGGGTACGAGCAGTACTTC
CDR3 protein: CASSQGSGGYEQYF

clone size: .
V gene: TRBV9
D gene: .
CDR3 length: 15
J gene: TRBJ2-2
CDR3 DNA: TGTGCCAGCAGCTTATCCGGGACGAACACCGGGGAGCTGTTTTTT
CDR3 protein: CASSLSGTNTGELFF

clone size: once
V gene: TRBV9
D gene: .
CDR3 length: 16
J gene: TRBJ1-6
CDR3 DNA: TGTGCCAGCAGCGTAACGGGGAGCTCCTATAATTCACCCCTCCACTTT
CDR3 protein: CASSVTGSSYNSPLHF

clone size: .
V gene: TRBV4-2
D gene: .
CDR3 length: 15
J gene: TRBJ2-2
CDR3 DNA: TGTGCCAGCAGCCAAGAGAGGGTAGACACCGGGGAGCTGTTTTTT
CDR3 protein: CASSQERVDTGELFF

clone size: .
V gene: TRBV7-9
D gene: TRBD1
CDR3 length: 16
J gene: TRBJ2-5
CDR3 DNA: TGTGCCAGCAGCGGACGTTGGGACAGGGCTTATGAGACCCAGTACTTC
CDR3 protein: CASSGRWDRAYETQYF

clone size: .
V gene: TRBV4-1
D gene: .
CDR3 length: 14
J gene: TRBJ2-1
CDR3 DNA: TGCGCCAGCAGCCACTTACTAGCAGAGAATGAGCAGTTCTTC
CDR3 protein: CASSHLLAENEQFF

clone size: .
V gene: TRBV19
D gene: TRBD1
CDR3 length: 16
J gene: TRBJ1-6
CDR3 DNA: TGTGCCAGTAGTATGCGGGATCAGGGGGATAATTCACCCCTCCACTTT
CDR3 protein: CASSMRDQGDNSPLHF

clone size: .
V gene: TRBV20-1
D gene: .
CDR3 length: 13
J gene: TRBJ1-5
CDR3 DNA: TGCAGTGCTAGTGGAGATAGCAATCAGCCCCAGCATTTT
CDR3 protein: CSASGDSNQPQHF

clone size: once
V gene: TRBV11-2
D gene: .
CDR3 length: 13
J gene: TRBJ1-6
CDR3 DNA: TGTGCCAGCAGCTTAGAGGGGGGTATACCCCTCCACTTT
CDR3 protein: CASSLEGGIPLHF

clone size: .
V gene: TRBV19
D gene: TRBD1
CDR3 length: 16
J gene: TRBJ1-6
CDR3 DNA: TGTGCCAGTAGCGACAGGGGGAGTCGATATAATTCACCCCTCCACTTT
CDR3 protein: CASSDRGSRYNSPLHF